The entry below gives a single T cell receptor (beta chain) sequence along with its context. These data are taken from a study of T-cell memory formation after mild COVID-19. Using its own MiXCR run on the 5' RACE reads, TCRdb lists one record per CDR3 protein. The top ten hold roughly 20% of the sample, which has roughly 280,000 distinct CDR3 sequences, 15% to 20% seen once. With 0 bases removed from V and 1 base from J, the gap between germline ends came to 13 bases. Per the germline V gene, CDR1 is MNHEY and CDR2 is SVGAGI. The CDR3 has 17 residues. The receptor was derived from a man aged 18 to 30 who had mild COVID-19 (a few samples of this study predate the infection). Cell type and time point are not known. Source material: PBMCs or a T cell subset sorted from them (not recorded which). The rearrangement links TRBV6-5 to TRBJ1-5; TRBD1 might be the D (6 bases). In DNA, the CDR3 is TGTGCCAGCAGTTACTCGTACGGGGGCAGGAGCAATCAGCCCCAGCATTTT. It yields the protein CASSYSYGGRSNQPQHF.